This record concerns one TCR beta chain sequence. Its target is unknown. These data come from a study of cytotoxic CD8 clonotypes in ibrutinib-treated CLL. Whole-study findings and limits: Among the clonotypes, public ones were uncommon and contracted or held stable on treatment. Sampling times (in sustained-remission versus progressing patients) were not the same.

This CDR3 has 12 amino acids. The V gene lost 3 bases and the J gene lost 5 bases, with 7 bases spanning the gap. Per germline, CDR1 SGHTA and CDR2 FQGNSA. Profiling relied on immunoSEQ multiplex PCR, and the TCRdb table lists in-frame clones only, not all of them. The sample holds roughly 170,000 clones, roughly four fifths seen once. The J gene is TRBJ2-5, the V gene TRBV7-2, with D possibly being TRBD1 (6 bases). This clonotype originated in a human donor with chronic lymphocytic leukemia. The sample here was PBMCs, taken after 24 months of ibrutinib treatment. The CDR3 DNA reads as TGTGCCAGCAGCTTGAGGGGGGAGACCCAGTACTTC. As protein: CASSLRGETQYF.